Listed here are 29 T cell receptor beta chains from one sample, sequenced in a study of blood T cell repertoires in COVID-19. The protocol was immunoSEQ multiplex PCR, while the TCRdb copy is restricted to in-frame clones and leaves out a portion. The data hold about 120,000 clones, with 60% to 85% observed a single time. Sequences were obtained from peripheral blood. These receptor sequences come from a man between 70 and 80 years old with acute or convalescent COVID-19.

V gene TRBV12-3 or TRBV12-4 combines with J gene TRBJ1-1; TRBD1 aligns across 10 bases. This CDR3 contains 13 residues. With V trimmed by 1 base and J by 7 bases, 0 bases remained unmatched. The CDR3 DNA sequence: TGTGCCAGCAGTTTAGGGACAGGGGGTGAAGCTTTCTTT. It translates to CASSLGTGGEAFF.

The chain links TRBV6-2 or TRBV6-3 to TRBJ1-5; D may be TRBD1 (6 bases). The CDR3 sequence is 13 residues long. With 3 bases removed from V and 7 bases from J, the gap between germline ends came to 10 bases. Per the germline V gene, CDR1 is MNHEY and CDR2 is SVGEGT. The CDR3 sequence: CASSYTGQQPQHF. The CDR3 nucleotides are TGTGCCAGCAGTTATACAGGGCAACAGCCCCAGCATTTT.

The chain employs TRBV5-6 and TRBJ1-2; D call uncertain. Per the germline V gene, CDR1 is SGHDT and CDR2 is YYEEEE. Between the trimmed V and J ends, which lost 0 bases and 3 bases, there was a span of 6 bases. The CDR3 length is 13 residues. The CDR3 nucleotides read TGTGCCAGCAGCTTGGGACAATACTATGGCTACACCTTC. It is translated as CASSLGQYYGYTF.

This chain connects TRBV11-2 to TRBJ2-3; D possibly corresponds to TRBD2 (5 bases). The CDR3 loop spans 15 amino acids. V lost 5 bases, J lost 4 bases, and 16 bases lay in between. The germline V gene encodes CDR1 SGHAT and CDR2 FQNNGV. The CDR3 nucleotides are TGTGCCAGCAGCCCACTAGTTGTTCTCCCAGATACGCAGTATTTT. It is translated as CASSPLVVLPDTQYF.

This clone has just one count. The chain couples TRBV5-4 to TRBJ2-5; 8 nucleotides align to TRBD2. The V gene end was trimmed by 4 bases and the J gene end by 5 bases; junction bases not matched to a gene: 10. Germline loops: CDR1 SGHNT, CDR2 YYREEE (reference sequence). The CDR3 has 15 residues. CDR3 bases: TGTGCCAGCAGCCAATTCTATAGCGGGGATGAGACCCAGTACTTC. Translated, it gives CASSQFYSGDETQYF.

The V gene is TRBV4-2, the J gene TRBJ2-2; D perhaps matches TRBD2 (7 bases). V gave up 2 bases and J gave up 1 base, with 17 bases separating them. CDR1 and CDR2 (germline): LGHNA, YNFKEQ. The CDR3 is made up of 18 amino acids. The CDR3: CASSQTRGQRGNTGELFF. The CDR3 region has the DNA TGTGCCAGCAGCCAAACGCGGGGGCAGCGGGGGAACACCGGGGAGCTGTTTTTT.

This clone was detected a few times. The rearrangement joins TRBV4-3 to TRBJ1-2; TRBD1 matches 10 bases. Germline values: CDR1 LGHNA, CDR2 YSLEER. The CDR3 loop spans 20 amino acids. V was clipped by 0 bases and J by 4 bases; unmatched bases: 17. The CDR3 is CASSQDFQGTGAIWSYGYTF. The CDR3 region has the DNA TGCGCCAGCAGCCAAGACTTTCAGGGGACAGGGGCTATTTGGAGCTATGGCTACACCTTC.

This chain uses TRBV7-9 with TRBJ1-3; no firm D call. Trimming removed 2 bases from V and 4 bases from J, with 12 bases in between. CDR1 and CDR2 from the germline V gene are SEHNR and FQNEAQ (reference sequence). The CDR3 sequence is 15 residues long. CDR3 sequence reads: CASSLSVVAGNTIYF. The CDR3 DNA reads as TGTGCCAGCAGCTTAAGCGTGGTGGCAGGAAACACCATATATTTT.

V and J are TRBV19 and TRBJ1-1; a weak D match, TRBD1 (6 bases). Germline CDR1 is LNHDA and CDR2 is SQIVND (reference sequence). The CDR3 is 13 amino acids. V lost 5 bases and J lost 2, with 9 bases in between. This chain's CDR3 is CASSPGQNTEAFF. Written as DNA, the CDR3 is TGTGCCAGTAGTCCGGGACAAAACACTGAAGCTTTCTTT.

The CDR3 loop reads CASRGRGSQETQYF. The CDR3 nucleotides are TGTGCCAGCAGGGGGCGGGGGTCTCAAGAGACCCAGTACTTC. The chain carries TRBV6-5 and TRBJ2-5; 7 nucleotides align to TRBD2. The germline gives CDR1 MNHEY, CDR2 SVGAGI. With V trimmed by 6 bases and J by 2 bases, 6 bases remained unmatched. The CDR3 length is 14 residues.

This sequence joins TRBV6-6 and TRBJ1-1; unclear D gene. The CDR3 sequence is 14 residues long. Trimming stripped 0 bases from V and 4 bases from J, with 9 bases between. Germline-derived CDR1 and CDR2 are MNHNY and SVGAGI (reference sequence). The CDR3, as DNA: TGTGCCAGCAGTTACTCGTCCGAGATCACTGAAGCTTTCTTT. This sequence encodes CASSYSSEITEAFF.

This chain connects TRBV5-1 to TRBJ1-1; perhaps TRBD1 as D (5 bases). The CDR3 runs to 14 residues. CDR1 and CDR2 from the germline V gene are SGHRS and YFSETQ. Trimming removed 1 base at V and 3 bases at J, with 10 bases between. The chain's CDR3 is CASSLTGRDTEAFF. As DNA, the CDR3 is TGCGCCAGCAGCTTGACAGGACGGGACACTGAAGCTTTCTTT.

V and J are TRBV18 and TRBJ1-3; D may be TRBD1 (6 bases). V was trimmed by 4 bases and J by 0 bases, leaving 16 bases between them. CDR3 length: 17 amino acids. Looked up from germline, CDR1 is KGHSH and CDR2 is LQKENI. CDR3 sequence reads: CASSQSEGGTSGNTIYF. The CDR3 DNA follows: TGTGCCAGCTCACAATCGGAGGGGGGGACCTCTGGAAACACCATATATTTT.

CDR3 bases: TGTGCCAGCAGTTTCCCAGGGGAGCTGTTTTTT. This codes for CASSFPGELFF. The rearrangement uses TRBV12-3 or TRBV12-4 and TRBJ2-2, with D unresolved. V was pared by 3 bases and J by 8 bases, with 4 bases between. This CDR3 is 11 amino acids long.

V gene TRBV4-2 combines with J gene TRBJ2-5; 8 nucleotides agree with TRBD1. Germline values: CDR1 LGHNA, CDR2 YNFKEQ. The CDR3 consists of 19 residues. V dropped 0 bases and J dropped 5; count of bases not matched to a gene: 17. DNA for the CDR3: TGTGCCAGCAGCCAAGATTTGGTCACCAGGGGGCGAGAGTGGGAGACCCAGTACTTC. Amino acids: CASSQDLVTRGREWETQYF.

Notes on this clone: A read error may produce the germline difference seen at one junction end. This chain connects TRBV18 to TRBJ2-7, with D tentatively TRBD1 (6 bases). The germline CDR1 and CDR2 sequences are KGHSH and LQKENI. The length of the CDR3 is 14 residues. DNA for the CDR3: TGTGCCAGCTCCCCACAGACAGGCTCCTACGAGCAGTACTTC. This encodes CASSPQTGSYEQYF.

This chain connects TRBV3-1 (or the pseudogene TRBV3-2) to TRBJ1-2; D is uncertain. The CDR3 contains 14 residues. In germline, CDR1 is LGHDT, CDR2 YNNKEL (reference sequence). Trimming pared 4 bases from V and 5 bases from J, leaving 14 bases between. This CDR3 is CASSRATPEYGYTF. CDR3 nucleotides: TGTGCCAGCAGCCGAGCGACCCCCGAATATGGCTACACCTTC.

The J gene is TRBJ1-4, the V gene TRBV4-2, with D tentatively TRBD1 (6 bases). CDR1 is LGHNA and CDR2 is YNFKEQ in the germline V gene. V was clipped by 3 bases and J by 6 bases, with 14 bases between them. The CDR3 consists of 15 residues. The CDR3 protein is CASSQAAGADEKLFF. The CDR3 DNA is TGTGCCAGCAGCCAGGCCGCAGGGGCTGATGAAAAACTGTTTTTT.

The chain carries TRBV6-6 and TRBJ2-2, with TRBD2 identical over 7 bases. The trim removed 5 bases at V and 6 bases at J, leaving 6 bases unmatched. From germline, CDR1 is MNHNY and CDR2 SVGAGI (reference sequence). CDR3 size: 14 residues. The CDR3 reads CASSPTSVPGELFF. In DNA form, the CDR3 reads TGTGCCAGCAGTCCAACTAGCGTCCCCGGGGAGCTGTTTTTT.

The genes are TRBV30 and TRBJ1-6; 7 bases line up with TRBD1. Per the germline V gene, CDR1 is GTSNPN and CDR2 is SVGIG (reference sequence). The J segment lost 7 bases and the V segment lost 0 bases, leaving 3 bases of the junction unmatched. The CDR3 runs 14 residues. This CDR3 reads CAWSVGTANSPLHF. The CDR3 DNA reads as TGTGCCTGGAGTGTAGGGACAGCAAATTCACCCCTCCACTTT.

The J gene is TRBJ1-5, the V gene TRBV6-6; unclear D gene. V was clipped by 6 bases and J by 7 bases, with 19 bases between them. In germline, CDR1 is MNHNY, CDR2 SVGAGI (reference sequence). The CDR3 spans 15 residues. The CDR3: CASSHQVGGGQPQHF. Written as DNA, the CDR3 is TGTGCCAGCAGCCATCAGGTGGGTGGAGGGCAGCCCCAGCATTTT.

The CDR3: CASSQENRVVYNEQFF. In nucleotides, the CDR3 is TGTGCCAGCAGCCAAGAGAACAGGGTCGTCTACAATGAGCAGTTCTTC. The chain joins TRBV4-2 to TRBJ2-1, with D perhaps TRBD1 (6 bases). Per the germline V gene, CDR1 is LGHNA and CDR2 is YNFKEQ. The ends were cut back, 0 bases at V and 3 bases at J, with 12 bases in the middle. CDR3 length equals 16 residues.

The chain links TRBV2 to TRBJ1-1; D is unresolved. The CDR3 contains 14 residues. Germline V lookup: CDR1 SNHLY, CDR2 FYNNEI. V was trimmed by 1 base and J by 7 bases, leaving 13 bases between them. CDR3 protein: CASSEVASALEAFF. CDR3 coding DNA: TGTGCCAGCAGTGAAGTGGCGAGCGCGCTTGAAGCTTTCTTT.

V usage is TRBV6-2 or TRBV6-3 and J usage is TRBJ1-5, with D unresolved. The V end was cut by 0 bases, the J end by 5 bases, with 20 bases between. The germline V gene encodes CDR1 MNHEY and CDR2 SVGEGT. CDR3 length equals 18 residues. The CDR3 sequence is CASSYSSTWRPGYQPQHF. Here the CDR3 DNA reads TGTGCCAGCAGTTACTCGAGCACGTGGAGGCCGGGGTATCAGCCCCAGCATTTT.

This rearrangement joins TRBV3-1 (or the pseudogene TRBV3-2) to TRBJ2-6; D gene uncertain. The germline CDR1 and CDR2 sequences are LGHDT and YNNKEL (reference sequence). The CDR3 runs to 16 residues. V shed 1 base and J shed 1 base, with 8 bases lying between them. CDR3 sequence reads: CASSQATTSGANVLTF. The CDR3 DNA follows: TGTGCCAGCAGCCAAGCGACAACTTCTGGGGCCAACGTCCTGACTTTC.

The chain links TRBV13 to TRBJ1-2; perhaps TRBD1 as D (6 bases). V shed 6 bases and J shed 7 bases, with 18 bases lying between them. Looked up from germline, CDR1 is PRHDT and CDR2 is FYEKMQ (reference sequence). The CDR3 consists of 14 residues. CDR3: CASREQGLGSGYTF. The CDR3 DNA reads TGTGCCAGCAGGGAACAGGGCCTCGGATCTGGCTACACCTTC.

The V call is TRBV18, the J call TRBJ1-5, with D uncertain. The V gene lost 2 bases and the J gene lost 6 bases, with 11 bases spanning the gap. The germline V gene has CDR1 KGHSH and CDR2 LQKENI. This CDR3 spans 14 amino acids. CDR3 residues: CASSPSRVGQPQHF. In DNA, the CDR3 is TGTGCCAGCTCACCATCGAGGGTGGGTCAGCCCCAGCATTTT.

The chain has TRBV5-1 and TRBJ2-2; D uncertain. CDR1 is SGHRS, CDR2 YFSETQ, per germline. The CDR3 contains 13 residues. Trimming shortened V by 0 bases and J by 5 bases, and 5 bases separated the two germline ends. CDR3 sequence reads: CASSLAVTGELFF. CDR3 sequence (DNA): TGCGCCAGCAGCTTGGCAGTTACCGGGGAGCTGTTTTTT.

The chain couples TRBV30 to TRBJ2-5, with D uncertain. The V and J ends lost 4 bases and 5 bases respectively, with 8 bases between them. The CDR3 has 11 amino acids. Looked up from germline, CDR1 is GTSNPN and CDR2 is SVGIG (reference sequence). The CDR3 loop reads CAWNYRETQYF. The CDR3 coding sequence is TGTGCCTGGAATTATCGGGAGACCCAGTACTTC.